The 24 T cell receptor beta chains in this list originate from one sample, sequenced in a study of beta chain features in type 1 diabetes. The study, taken as a whole, reports: In every one of the four CD4+ subsets, TCRB CDR3s were moderately but significantly shorter in Type 1 diabetes patients.

The antigens of these receptors remain unknown. TCRB transcripts that were expressed got sequenced, as all of the isolated RNA had been reverse transcribed. Assay used: immunoSEQ multiplex PCR; TCRdb lists only in-frame clones, some missing. The sample yields around 14,000 clones, roughly three quarters seen once. Sequencing input: stem cell memory CD4+ T cells from blood. The receptors come from a woman aged 18-30 years with type 1 diabetes.

This chain links TRBV7-2 with TRBJ2-1, with 8 bases that match TRBD1. Germline values: CDR1 SGHTA, CDR2 FQGNSA. The ends lost 7 bases at V and 8 bases at J; junction bases unmatched: 7. The CDR3 loop spans 13 amino acids. As DNA, the CDR3 is TGTGCCAGCAAATCAGGGGGCAGGGATGAGCAGTTCTTC. Residues: CASKSGGRDEQFF.

This clone has only a few counts. The CDR3 sequence: CASSPTLSGGYTF. The CDR3 region has the DNA TGCGCCAGCAGCCCGACTCTCTCAGGGGGGTACACCTTC. The chain couples TRBV4-3 to TRBJ1-2; TRBD1 matches at 7 bases. This CDR3 contains 13 residues. V lost 4 bases, J lost 11 bases, and 10 bases stayed unmatched. Germline CDR1 and CDR2: LGHNA and YSLEER.

This CDR3 is CASSLWTGMNTEAFF. CDR3 in DNA: TGTGCCAGCAGCTTATGGACAGGGATGAACACTGAAGCTTTCTTT. The chain recombines TRBV7-9 with TRBJ1-1; 8 bases align to TRBD1. The J segment lost 0 bases and the V segment lost 2 bases, leaving 2 bases of the junction unmatched. CDR1 and CDR2 from the germline V gene are SEHNR and FQNEAQ (reference sequence). The CDR3 has 15 amino acids.

The chain carries TRBV7-9 and TRBJ1-4; TRBD1 is a possible D gene (5 bases). Trimming removed 1 base at V and 4 bases at J, with 10 bases between. Germline assignment: CDR1 SEHNR and CDR2 FQNEAQ (reference sequence). The CDR3 runs 15 residues. CDR3 loop: CASSLGVGGNEKLFF. The CDR3 region has the DNA TGTGCCAGCAGCTTAGGTGTCGGGGGTAATGAAAAACTGTTTTTT. The full variable domain, its missing parts supplied by reference TRBV7-9 and TRBJ1-4, is DTGVSQNPRHKITKRGQNVTFRCDPISEHNRLYWYRQTLGQGPEFLTYFQNEAQLEKSRLLSDRFSAERPKGSFSTLEIQRTEQGDSAMYLCASSLGVGGNEKLFFGSGTQLSVL.

The chain employs TRBV28 and TRBJ2-3, with 8 nucleotides matching TRBD1. Germline-derived CDR1 and CDR2 are MDHEN and SYDVKM. The CDR3 loop spans 13 amino acids. Losses at the gene ends were 8 bases for V and 1 base for J; bases not matched to a gene: 2. The DNA of the CDR3 is TGTGCCAGCTTGACAGGGGGCACAGATACGCAGTATTTT. It specifies CASLTGGTDTQYF.

CDR3 sequence (DNA): TGTGCCAGCAGCTTGGGGCCCTACGGCACAGATACGCAGTATTTT. This encodes CASSLGPYGTDTQYF. The gene calls are TRBV11-2 and TRBJ2-3; D may be TRBD1 (5 bases). The V end was cut by 3 bases, the J end by 1 base, with 11 bases between. Germline V lookup: CDR1 SGHAT, CDR2 FQNNGV. The CDR3 sequence is 15 residues long.

This rearrangement joins TRBV18 to TRBJ2-2; a weak D match, TRBD2 (5 bases). The CDR3 runs to 14 residues. Trimming cost V 3 bases and J 2 bases, with 7 bases left between them. Looked up from germline, CDR1 is KGHSH and CDR2 is LQKENI. CDR3 coding DNA: TGTGCCAGCTCACCCGGACTCAACACCGGGGAGCTGTTTTTT. This codes for CASSPGLNTGELFF.

CDR3 in DNA: TGTGCCAGCAGCCCGGGAGGGTCCCACAATGAGCAGTTCTTC. It is translated as CASSPGGSHNEQFF. This chain links TRBV5-4 with TRBJ2-1; 8 nucleotides match TRBD2. Losses at the gene ends were 4 bases for V and 5 bases for J; bases not matched to a gene: 5. The CDR3 covers 14 residues. CDR1 is SGHNT and CDR2 is YYREEE in the germline V gene (reference sequence). The variable domain in full, with the rest retrieved from reference TRBV5-4 and TRBJ2-1, is ETGVTQSPTHLIKTRGQQVTLRCSSQSGHNTVSWYQQALGQGPQFIFQYYREEENGRGNFPPRFSGLQFPNYSSELNVNALELDDSALYLCASSPGGSHNEQFFGPGTRLTVL.

CDR3 in DNA: TGTGCCAGCAGCGAGAGAAACCAAGAGACCCAGTACTTC. Translation: CASSERNQETQYF. This chain links TRBV7-9 with TRBJ2-5; D unresolved. The ends were cut back, 5 bases at V and 0 bases at J, with 7 bases in the middle. CDR1 is SEHNR, CDR2 FQNEAQ, per germline (reference sequence). This CDR3 region has 13 residues. Variable domain in full (rest from reference TRBV7-9 and TRBJ2-5): DTGVSQNPRHKITKRGQNVTFRCDPISEHNRLYWYRQTLGQGPEFLTYFQNEAQLEKSRLLSDRFSAERPKGSFSTLEIQRTEQGDSAMYLCASSERNQETQYFGPGTRLLVL.

The rearrangement uses TRBV9 and TRBJ2-3; no definite D call. Per the germline V gene, CDR1 is SGDLS and CDR2 is YYNGEE. This CDR3 is built from 13 residues. The germline V and J ends were trimmed by 0 bases and 0 bases, with 2 bases remaining between them. This CDR3 is CASSVASTDTQYF. Here the CDR3 DNA reads TGTGCCAGCAGCGTAGCTAGCACAGATACGCAGTATTTT.

This sequence joins TRBV4-1 and TRBJ2-5, with 8 nucleotides matching TRBD2. Looked up from germline, CDR1 is MGHRA and CDR2 is YSYEKL. V lost 0 bases and J lost 11; bases outside the gene matches: 11. The CDR3 runs to 15 residues. The DNA for the CDR3 is TGCGCCAGCAGCCAAGATCTAGCGGGCCGGATATTACAGTACTTC. Protein product: CASSQDLAGRILQYF.

The gene calls are TRBV2 and TRBJ2-7, with 10 bases aligning to TRBD1. Germline V gene lookup returns CDR1 SNHLY and CDR2 FYNNEI. The CDR3 runs 13 residues. The ends lost 7 bases at V and 3 bases at J; junction bases unmatched: 3. The CDR3 loop is CASTGQGVYEQYF. CDR3 sequence (DNA): TGTGCCAGCACTGGACAGGGGGTCTACGAGCAGTACTTC.

CDR3 sequence (DNA): TGTGCCAGCAGCCCAGACAGGGCGAGGACTGAAGCTTTCTTT. Translation gives CASSPDRARTEAFF. V usage is TRBV11-2 and J usage is TRBJ1-1, with 7 bases matching TRBD1. Germline-derived CDR1 and CDR2 are SGHAT and FQNNGV. V gave up 5 bases and J gave up 5 bases; unmatched junction bases: 8. The CDR3 consists of 14 residues.

The chain recombines TRBV27 with TRBJ2-4, with 14 nucleotides matching TRBD2. CDR3 size: 14 residues. Per the germline V gene, CDR1 is MNHEY and CDR2 is SMNVEV (reference sequence). V shed 6 bases and J 6 bases; nucleotides not matched to a gene: 1. CDR3 nucleotides: TGTGCCAGCAGGGGGACTAGCGGGAGAAACATTCAGTACTTC. Translated, it gives CASRGTSGRNIQYF.

The chain has TRBV30 and TRBJ1-5; D may be TRBD1 (6 bases). The CDR3 is made up of 15 amino acids. Germline loops: CDR1 GTSNPN, CDR2 SVGIG (reference sequence). V shed 4 bases and J shed 6 bases, with 19 bases lying between them. The CDR3 DNA reads as TGTGCCTGGAACCGGGGGGGGCAGGCATTTCAGCCCCAGCATTTT. Translating gives CAWNRGGQAFQPQHF. The whole variable domain, filled in from reference TRBV30 and TRBJ1-5, reads SQTIHQWPATLVQPVGSPLSLECTVEGTSNPNLYWYRQAAGRGLQLLFYSVGIGQISSEVPQNLSASRPQDRQFILSSKKLLLSDSGFYLCAWNRGGQAFQPQHFGDGTRLSIL.

The chain joins TRBV6-6 to TRBJ1-1, with a possible D match to TRBD1 (5 bases). The CDR3 totals 14 residues. With 5 bases removed from V and 1 base from J, the gap between germline ends came to 11 bases. Germline V gene lookup returns CDR1 MNHNY and CDR2 SVGAGI (reference sequence). In DNA form, the CDR3 reads TGTGCCAGCAGTCCAGGGTGGGCGAACACTGAAGCTTTCTTT. Its translation is CASSPGWANTEAFF.

V and J are TRBV30 and TRBJ2-7; 8 nucleotides match TRBD2. The trim removed 0 bases at V and 2 bases at J, leaving 12 bases unmatched. Looked up from germline, CDR1 is GTSNPN and CDR2 is SVGIG (reference sequence). The CDR3 has 17 amino acids. This chain's CDR3 is CAWSVGTPGLVTYEQYV. The CDR3 region has the DNA TGTGCCTGGAGTGTGGGGACACCGGGACTAGTAACCTACGAGCAGTACGTC.

This clone was picked up a small number of times. The rearrangement links TRBV30 to TRBJ2-7; a weak D match, TRBD1 (6 bases). The V end lost 4 bases, the J end lost 2 bases, and 12 bases lay between the germline ends. Per the germline V gene, CDR1 is GTSNPN and CDR2 is SVGIG (reference sequence). This CDR3 contains 13 residues. Here the CDR3 DNA reads TGTGCCTGGAACGTTGGACAGACCTACGAGCAGTACTTC. It translates to CAWNVGQTYEQYF.

The chain recombines TRBV5-6 with TRBJ1-4; 10 nucleotides line up with TRBD1. CDR1 is SGHDT and CDR2 is YYEEEE in the germline V gene. The junction had 5 bases not matched to a gene; V was cut back by 4 bases and J by 2 bases. The CDR3 totals 16 residues. CDR3 in DNA: TGTGCCAGCAGCCTGGGGACAGGGGCGACTAATGAAAAACTGTTTTTT. Translated: CASSLGTGATNEKLFF.

The chain carries TRBV4-3 and TRBJ2-5, with TRBD1 matching 8 bases. The CDR3 spans 19 residues. Germline V lookup: CDR1 LGHNA, CDR2 YSLEER. The trim removed 4 bases at V and 1 base at J, leaving 17 bases unmatched. CDR3 in amino acids: CASSPTRTGYEGIQETQYF. In DNA, the CDR3 is TGCGCCAGCAGCCCGACAAGGACAGGGTATGAGGGAATCCAAGAGACCCAGTACTTC.

The V and J genes are TRBV10-1 and TRBJ1-1, with TRBD1 matching 9 bases. This CDR3 has 13 residues. J lost 9 bases, V lost 0 bases, and 2 bases had no gene match. Germline V gene sequence: CDR1 WNHNN, CDR2 SYGVQD (reference sequence). The CDR3 DNA sequence: TGCGCCAGCAGTGAGTCGGGGACAGGGAAAGCTTTCTTT. It yields the protein CASSESGTGKAFF.

V gene TRBV6-5 combines with J gene TRBJ1-1; D unresolved. CDR3 length: 11 amino acids. V was shortened by 7 bases and J by 2 bases, with 5 bases between the two germline ends. CDR1 is MNHEY and CDR2 is SVGAGI in the germline V gene. The CDR3: CASIINTEAFF. The CDR3 DNA sequence: TGTGCCAGCATCATTAACACTGAAGCTTTCTTT.

V gene TRBV25-1 combines with J gene TRBJ2-5, with 13 bases that match TRBD2. V shed 6 bases, J shed 2 bases, and the junction held 6 bases outside the gene matches. Germline CDR1 MGHDK, CDR2 SYGVNS. The CDR3 covers 16 residues. The CDR3 nucleotides read TGTGCCAGCAGACCGGGACTAGCGGGAACACAAGAGACCCAGTACTTC. Encoded protein: CASRPGLAGTQETQYF.

V and J are TRBV7-9 and TRBJ2-7; tentatively, D is TRBD1 (5 bases). Trimming cost V 4 bases and J 6 bases, with 10 bases left between them. Germline CDR1 and CDR2: SEHNR and FQNEAQ (reference sequence). This CDR3 is built from 12 residues. CDR3 sequence reads: CASSSQGFEQYF. The CDR3 nucleotides are TGTGCCAGCAGCTCCCAGGGCTTCGAGCAGTACTTC. The variable domain in full, completed from reference TRBV7-9 and TRBJ2-7, reads DTGVSQNPRHKITKRGQNVTFRCDPISEHNRLYWYRQTLGQGPEFLTYFQNEAQLEKSRLLSDRFSAERPKGSFSTLEIQRTEQGDSAMYLCASSSQGFEQYFGPGTRLTVT.